One and the same sample provided the 27 T cell receptor beta chains below, sequenced in a study of T cell changes during pregnancy in multiple sclerosis. Some clones are missing from TCRdb's copy, which holds only in-frame ones; the method was immunoSEQ multiplex PCR. The sample shows about 66,000 clones, roughly nine tenths of them seen only once. This specimen consisted of CD8+ T cells from peripheral blood mononuclear cells, obtained before pregnancy. Every receptor here comes from a female donor with multiple sclerosis, enrolled in a pregnancy study.

This chain uses TRBV30 with TRBJ1-1; D perhaps matches TRBD1 (6 bases). V was trimmed by 0 bases and J by 1 base, leaving 12 bases between them. The CDR3 totals 15 residues. Germline lookup yields CDR1 GTSNPN and CDR2 SVGIG (reference sequence). CDR3 sequence (DNA): TGTGCCTGGAGTGTATTTGCAGGGGAGAACACTGAAGCTTTCTTT. Its protein is CAWSVFAGENTEAFF.

The chain combines TRBV11-2 with TRBJ2-7; 7 bases line up with TRBD1. From germline, CDR1 is SGHAT and CDR2 FQNNGV. This CDR3 has 15 residues. Unmatched junction bases numbered 10, after V lost 5 bases and J lost 3 bases. The CDR3 region is CASSPNTGVLYEQYF. CDR3 sequence (DNA): TGTGCCAGCAGCCCGAACACAGGGGTCCTCTACGAGCAGTACTTC.

The chain uses TRBV9 and TRBJ1-2, with TRBD1 matching over 7 bases. CDR1 and CDR2 from the germline V gene are SGDLS and YYNGEE. The CDR3 runs 14 residues. V lost 3 bases and J lost 1; bases outside the gene matches: 3. CDR3 DNA sequence: TGTGCCAGCAGCGGGGACAGAGATAACTATGGCTACACCTTC. As protein: CASSGDRDNYGYTF. Filled out from reference TRBV9 and TRBJ1-2, the complete variable domain reads DSGVTQTPKHLITATGQRVTLRCSPRSGDLSVYWYQQSLDQGLQFLIQYYNGEERAKGNILERFSAQQFPDLHSELNLSSLELGDSALYFCASSGDRDNYGYTFGSGTRLTVV.

The chain is built from TRBV7-9 and TRBJ2-1; weak D call: TRBD2 (6 bases). The CDR3 consists of 14 residues. The V end was cut by 4 bases, the J end by 4 bases, with 11 bases between. The germline CDR1 and CDR2 sequences are SEHNR and FQNEAQ (reference sequence). CDR3 region: CASSSAAGYNEQFF. The CDR3 DNA reads TGTGCCAGCAGCTCCGCTGCGGGGTACAATGAGCAGTTCTTC.

This chain connects TRBV2 to TRBJ1-5; 7 bases are shared with TRBD1. Germline trimming cut 8 bases from V and 4 bases from J; bases unmatched to any gene: 2. The germline V gene has CDR1 SNHLY and CDR2 FYNNEI. The CDR3 runs 12 residues. CDR3 region: CASGTANQPQHF. The CDR3 DNA follows: TGTGCCAGCGGGACAGCTAATCAGCCCCAGCATTTT.

J is TRBJ2-3 and V is TRBV5-4; perhaps TRBD1 as D (6 bases). Germline V CDR1 and CDR2: SGHNT, YYREEE (reference sequence). V was cut by 0 bases and J by 0 bases, with 8 bases left in between. The CDR3 sequence is 15 residues long. CDR3 amino acids: CASSLEGDSTDTQYF. The CDR3 coding sequence is TGTGCCAGCAGCTTGGAGGGGGATAGCACAGATACGCAGTATTTT.

This clone occurred once. The rearrangement joins TRBV27 to TRBJ2-1, with 8 bases matching TRBD1. The germline V gene has CDR1 MNHEY and CDR2 SMNVEV (reference sequence). V trimming: 2 bases; J trimming: 2 bases; junction bases outside the gene matches: 5. There are 16 residues in the CDR3. CDR3 region: CASSLGTGAPYNEQFF. The CDR3, as DNA: TGTGCCAGCAGTTTAGGGACAGGAGCACCCTACAATGAGCAGTTCTTC.

This clone occurred once. The chain combines TRBV6-1 with TRBJ1-2; the match to TRBD1 covers 11 bases. The CDR3 runs 15 residues. Germline V gene sequence: CDR1 MNHNS, CDR2 SASEGT. The V and J ends lost 8 bases and 6 bases, in that order; junction bases with no gene match: 11. The CDR3 sequence: CASGRDRGIRDGYTF. CDR3 DNA sequence: TGTGCCAGCGGACGGGACAGGGGGATCCGTGATGGCTACACCTTC.

The chain has TRBV19 and TRBJ1-6; D is unclear. With 2 bases removed from V and 0 bases from J, the gap between germline ends came to 8 bases. Germline V CDR1 and CDR2: LNHDA, SQIVND (reference sequence). The CDR3 runs to 16 residues. This CDR3 reads CASSIRWSSYNSPLHF. CDR3 bases: TGTGCCAGTAGTATAAGGTGGAGCTCCTATAATTCACCCCTCCACTTT.

The chain links TRBV13 to TRBJ2-1; no definite D call. V lost 5 bases and J lost 7, with 9 bases in between. Germline CDR1 is PRHDT and CDR2 is FYEKMQ (reference sequence). CDR3 size: 12 residues. DNA of the CDR3: TGTGCCAGCAGCGAACAGAAAAATGAGCAGTTCTTC. Amino acids: CASSEQKNEQFF.

The chain couples TRBV9 to TRBJ1-1, with a possible D match to TRBD1 (6 bases). Germline V gives CDR1 SGDLS, CDR2 YYNGEE. Trimming took off 3 bases at V and 0 bases at J, with 15 bases between the two ends. The CDR3 has 16 residues. The CDR3 coding sequence is TGTGCCAGCAGCGCTCGGACAGACCGAGTGAACACTGAAGCTTTCTTT. This sequence encodes CASSARTDRVNTEAFF. The entire variable domain, with the rest obtained from reference TRBV9 and TRBJ1-1, is as follows: DSGVTQTPKHLITATGQRVTLRCSPRSGDLSVYWYQQSLDQGLQFLIQYYNGEERAKGNILERFSAQQFPDLHSELNLSSLELGDSALYFCASSARTDRVNTEAFFGQGTRLTVV.

The rearrangement links TRBV6-6 to TRBJ2-3; D possibly corresponds to TRBD1 (7 bases). Germline CDR1 MNHNY, CDR2 SVGAGI (reference sequence). The V gene lost 4 bases and the J gene lost 6 bases, with 14 bases spanning the gap. The CDR3 has 14 amino acids. The CDR3 loop reads CASSSRQGGDTQYF. CDR3 DNA sequence: TGTGCCAGCAGTTCTCGACAGGGAGGCGATACGCAGTATTTT.

The chain uses TRBV9 and TRBJ2-3, with D hard to call. There are 13 residues in the CDR3. The germline CDR1 and CDR2 sequences are SGDLS and YYNGEE. The V and J ends lost 4 bases and 0 bases respectively, with 6 bases between them. This CDR3 reads CASSNYSTDTQYF. The CDR3, as DNA: TGTGCCAGCAGCAACTACAGCACAGATACGCAGTATTTT.

This clone occurred a few times. This chain links TRBV6-1 with TRBJ2-7; 8 bases agree with TRBD1. The V gene's germline CDR1 is MNHNS and CDR2 SASEGT. This CDR3 is built from 14 residues. Trimming removed 5 bases from V and 5 bases from J; junction bases left unmatched: 8. Written as DNA, the CDR3 is TGTGCCAGCAGTTCGGACAGGGATTCTGACGAGCAGTACTTC. It codes for CASSSDRDSDEQYF.

The V gene is TRBV11-2, the J gene TRBJ2-7; 10 nucleotides line up with TRBD1. This CDR3 has 15 residues. After removal of 2 bases from V and 5 bases from J, the junction contained 6 bases not matched to a gene. Germline values: CDR1 SGHAT, CDR2 FQNNGV. In nucleotides, the CDR3 is TGTGCCAGCAGCTTAAACGGGGACAGGGGTCACGAGCAGTACTTC. It is translated as CASSLNGDRGHEQYF.

This chain uses TRBV7-2 with TRBJ2-5, with 8 bases fitting TRBD1. The CDR3 runs 15 residues. Per the germline V gene, CDR1 is SGHTA and CDR2 is FQGNSA. Losses at the gene ends were 5 bases for V and 4 bases for J; bases not matched to a gene: 9. The chain's CDR3 is CASSRFGGQGETQYF. CDR3 nucleotides: TGTGCCAGCAGCCGCTTCGGAGGACAGGGAGAGACCCAGTACTTC.

This clone occurred once. This sequence joins TRBV29-1 and TRBJ1-2, with 9 bases that match TRBD1. The CDR3 sequence is 16 residues long. With V trimmed by 6 bases and J by 4 bases, 15 bases remained unmatched. Germline values: CDR1 SQVTM, CDR2 ANQGSEA. This CDR3 reads CSVWGPNGQGTYGYTF. CDR3 DNA: TGCAGCGTGTGGGGACCGAATGGACAGGGGACCTATGGCTACACCTTC.

The chain has TRBV7-2 and TRBJ2-7; D gene unclear. The CDR3 contains 14 residues. Germline V gene sequence: CDR1 SGHTA, CDR2 FQGNSA. Trimming cost V 1 base and J 2 bases, with 9 bases left between them. The DNA of the CDR3 is TGTGCCAGCAGCTTAGTACTTCCCACCTACGAGCAGTACTTC. It is translated as CASSLVLPTYEQYF.

The chain employs TRBV7-9 and TRBJ1-2, with 7 positions matching TRBD1. The germline V gene encodes CDR1 SEHNR and CDR2 FQNEAQ (reference sequence). Losses at the gene ends were 5 bases for V and 8 bases for J; bases not matched to a gene: 8. This CDR3 has 13 amino acids. DNA for the CDR3: TGTGCCAGCAGCCCGACAGGGTCTTACGGCTACACCTTC. Its translation: CASSPTGSYGYTF.

This chain uses TRBV5-1 with TRBJ2-7; tentative D call: TRBD2 (5 bases). The CDR3 length is 14 residues. Per germline, CDR1 SGHRS and CDR2 YFSETQ. The V and J ends lost 0 bases and 0 bases respectively, with 7 bases between them. The chain's CDR3 is CASSLGGLSYEQYF. CDR3 bases: TGCGCCAGCAGCTTGGGCGGGCTCTCCTACGAGCAGTACTTC.

This chain connects TRBV15 to TRBJ2-7, with 9 bases matching TRBD1. The CDR3 contains 14 residues. Germline trimming cut 5 bases from V and 4 bases from J; bases unmatched to any gene: 6. Per germline, CDR1 LNHNV and CDR2 YYDKDF (reference sequence). In DNA, the CDR3 is TGTGCCACCAGCCGTAGGACAGGGGAGTACGAGCAGTACTTC. Encoded protein: CATSRRTGEYEQYF.

CDR3 in amino acids: CASSAGGDPSSYNEQFF. Written as DNA, the CDR3 is TGTGCCAGCAGTGCCGGGGGAGACCCATCCTCCTACAATGAGCAGTTCTTC. The rearrangement uses TRBV6-4 and TRBJ2-1, with D perhaps matching TRBD2 (6 bases). Trimming pared 4 bases from V and 0 bases from J, leaving 16 bases between. This CDR3 is built from 17 residues. Germline V lookup: CDR1 MRHNA, CDR2 SNTAGT.

CDR3 sequence (DNA): TGTGCCAGCAGTTACCAGGGGCCCCCCAATGGCTACACCTTC. It yields the protein CASSYQGPPNGYTF. The chain is built from TRBV6-5 and TRBJ1-2, with a possible D match to TRBD1 (6 bases). V lost 2 bases and J lost 6, with 13 bases in between. The CDR3 has 14 residues. Germline lookup yields CDR1 MNHEY and CDR2 SVGAGI.

V gene TRBV6-5 combines with J gene TRBJ1-6, with D uncertain. The CDR3 extends over 12 amino acids. Germline V gene lookup returns CDR1 MNHEY and CDR2 SVGAGI. V was cut by 2 bases and J by 9 bases, with 5 bases left in between. In DNA, the CDR3 is TGTGCCAGCAGTTACGGCCCTTCACCCCTCCACTTT. As protein: CASSYGPSPLHF.

The chain links TRBV7-9 to TRBJ2-5, with TRBD1 matching 7 bases. Germline lookup yields CDR1 SEHNR and CDR2 FQNEAQ (reference sequence). The J segment lost 2 bases and the V segment lost 6 bases, leaving 3 bases of the junction unmatched. The CDR3 has 13 amino acids. CDR3 nucleotide sequence: TGTGCCAGCAGAAACAGGGGTCAAGAGACCCAGTACTTC. Translated, it gives CASRNRGQETQYF.

The rearrangement links TRBV4-2 to TRBJ2-1; TRBD1 agrees at 11 bases. CDR1 and CDR2 (germline): LGHNA, YNFKEQ. The CDR3 is 18 amino acids. V was pared by 0 bases and J by 12 bases, with 16 bases of the junction left unmatched. The DNA for the CDR3 is TGTGCCAGCAGCCAAGATCCATTTTCGGGGACAGGGGGACGAGGGCAGTTCTTC. Its protein product is CASSQDPFSGTGGRGQFF.

The chain links TRBV19 to TRBJ1-5; TRBD1 might be the D (6 bases). Per the germline V gene, CDR1 is LNHDA and CDR2 is SQIVND (reference sequence). V dropped 4 bases and J dropped 1 base, with 8 bases sitting between them. The CDR3 is 14 amino acids. CDR3 in amino acids: CASSKQGSNQPQHF. CDR3 sequence (DNA): TGTGCCAGTAGTAAACAGGGAAGCAATCAGCCCCAGCATTTT.